Below are 21 T cell receptor beta chains sequenced from a single sample in a study of T cell responses to AZD1222 COVID-19 vaccine. The repertoire was sequenced with immunoSEQ multiplex PCR; TCRdb's copy has only in-frame clones and lacks some. Of about 140,000 clones listed, around 90% are singletons. The sequences come from peripheral blood, collected 28 days after the second AZD1222 dose. These receptors came from an adult who received the AZD1222 COVID-19 vaccine.

The chain employs TRBV18 and TRBJ1-2, with D unresolved. Germline lookup yields CDR1 KGHSH and CDR2 LQKENI. The CDR3 is 17 residues long. Trimming shortened V by 6 bases and J by 4 bases, and 24 bases separated the two germline ends. CDR3 nucleotides: TGTGCCAGCTCGCAAACAGTAGCCTCACTGGGTGGCTATGGCTACACCTTC. Translation gives CASSQTVASLGGYGYTF.

The chain joins TRBV7-9 to TRBJ1-5, with D possibly matching TRBD1 (5 bases). The CDR3 sequence is 15 residues long. From germline, CDR1 is SEHNR and CDR2 FQNEAQ (reference sequence). V lost 5 bases and J lost 3, with 14 bases in between. CDR3 nucleotides: TGTGCCAGCAGCACCGGCGACAGAAACAATCAGCCCCAGCATTTT. It codes for CASSTGDRNNQPQHF.

This rearrangement joins TRBV6-5 to TRBJ1-5; D perhaps matches TRBD1 (6 bases). V gave up 9 bases and J gave up 7 bases, with 16 bases separating them. The CDR3 contains 13 residues. CDR1 and CDR2 from the germline V gene are MNHEY and SVGAGI. CDR3 amino acids: CASKGGWQQPQHF. The CDR3 coding sequence is TGTGCCAGTAAAGGGGGTTGGCAGCAGCCCCAGCATTTT.

V gene TRBV9 combines with J gene TRBJ2-2; 12 bases are shared with TRBD2. The ends lost 1 base at V and 4 bases at J; junction bases unmatched: 5. Germline CDR1 is SGDLS and CDR2 is YYNGEE. The CDR3 runs 17 residues. The CDR3 sequence: CASSVLAGGPSTGELFF. The CDR3, as DNA: TGTGCCAGCAGCGTACTAGCGGGAGGGCCGAGCACCGGGGAGCTGTTTTTT.

Regarding this clone: This sample includes further DNA sequences coding for the same CDR3. This chain connects TRBV11-2 to TRBJ1-1; D is uncertain. The CDR3 is 13 residues long. V shed 2 bases and J shed 1 base, with 5 bases lying between them. Germline CDR1 is SGHAT and CDR2 is FQNNGV. This CDR3 is CASSLRENTEAFF. DNA of the CDR3: TGTGCCAGCAGCTTAAGAGAGAACACTGAAGCTTTCTTT. The full variable domain, completed using reference TRBV11-2 and TRBJ1-1, is EAGVAQSPRYKIIEKRQSVAFWCNPISGHATLYWYQQILGQGPKLLIQFQNNGVVDDSQLPKDRFSAERLKGVDSTLKIQPAKLEDSAVYLCASSLRENTEAFFGQGTRLTVV.

This clone appeared a single time. The chain couples TRBV5-1 to TRBJ2-5, with 8 bases fitting TRBD1. CDR3 size: 15 residues. The V gene end was trimmed by 0 bases and the J gene end by 7 bases; junction bases not matched to a gene: 8. Germline CDR1 is SGHRS and CDR2 is YFSETQ. In DNA, the CDR3 is TGCGCCAGCAGCTTGGATCAGGGGGCTCGGGGGACCCAGTACTTC. It encodes CASSLDQGARGTQYF.

The J gene is TRBJ1-2, the V gene TRBV7-2, with no clear D. The germline V gene encodes CDR1 SGHTA and CDR2 FQGNSA. V lost 6 bases to trimming and J lost 1 base, with 9 bases between them. CDR3 length: 13 residues. CDR3 amino acids: CASSQQINYGYTF. In DNA form, the CDR3 reads TGTGCCAGCAGTCAACAGATTAACTATGGCTACACCTTC.

This clone occurred once. The genes are TRBV28 and TRBJ1-2; D unresolved. Germline V CDR1 and CDR2: MDHEN, SYDVKM. V lost 2 bases and J 5 bases, leaving 6 bases between the germline ends. This CDR3 comprises 12 residues. CDR3 coding DNA: TGTGCCAGCAGTTTAGGGGTATATGGCTACACCTTC. It yields the protein CASSLGVYGYTF.

In nucleotides, the CDR3 is TGTGCCAGCAGTTGGGGGTTATCTAACTATGGCTACACCTTC. It yields the protein CASSWGLSNYGYTF. This chain uses TRBV25-1 with TRBJ1-2; perhaps TRBD1 as D (5 bases). The CDR3 length is 14 residues. Germline V gene sequence: CDR1 MGHDK, CDR2 SYGVNS. Trimming took 5 bases from V and 0 from J, leaving 10 bases between them.

This chain joins TRBV5-4 and TRBJ1-5; TRBD1 matches 8 bases. J was trimmed by 5 bases and V by 8 bases; bases with no gene match: 6. Germline lookup yields CDR1 SGHNT and CDR2 YYREEE (reference sequence). The CDR3 is 13 amino acids. The CDR3 coding sequence is TGTGCCAGTGCGCAGGGGGCGGATCAGCCCCAGCATTTT. Amino acids: CASAQGADQPQHF.

The CDR3: CAGTGTSGTSNTGELFF. CDR3 coding DNA: TGTGCCGGAACCGGGACTAGCGGGACCTCGAACACCGGGGAGCTGTTTTTT. This sequence joins TRBV2 and TRBJ2-2; 13 nucleotides match TRBD2. Germline-derived CDR1 and CDR2 are SNHLY and FYNNEI. The V gene end was trimmed by 11 bases and the J gene end by 0 bases; junction bases not matched to a gene: 9. This CDR3 has 17 residues.

The chain links TRBV11-3 to TRBJ2-5; the D gene is possibly TRBD1 (6 bases). Germline CDR1 is SGHNT and CDR2 is YENEEA. The CDR3 spans 14 residues. V was cut by 2 bases and J by 1 base, with 8 bases left in between. CDR3 DNA sequence: TGTGCCAGCAGCTTAACAGGGACCCAAGAGACCCAGTACTTC. Protein product: CASSLTGTQETQYF. Using reference TRBV11-3 and TRBJ2-5 for the parts outside the CDR3, the full variable domain is EAGVVQSPRYKIIEKKQPVAFWCNPISGHNTLYWYLQNLGQGPELLIRYENEEAVDDSQLPKDRFSAERLKGVDSTLKIQPAELGDSAVYLCASSLTGTQETQYFGPGTRLLVL.

This chain joins TRBV11-2 and TRBJ2-2, with D perhaps matching TRBD1 (5 bases). The CDR3 is 17 amino acids. CDR1 is SGHAT, CDR2 FQNNGV, per germline. V lost 5 bases and J 5 bases, leaving 21 bases between the germline ends. This CDR3 is CASSPHPKGVGTGELFF. The CDR3 DNA reads as TGTGCCAGCAGCCCCCATCCTAAAGGGGTGGGGACCGGGGAGCTGTTTTTT.

Here the CDR3 reads CASSAGTGTDTQYF. The CDR3 nucleotides read TGTGCCAGCAGCGCGGGGACCGGCACAGATACGCAGTATTTT. This sequence joins TRBV9 and TRBJ2-3; D may correspond to TRBD1 or TRBD2 (5 bases each). The V end lost 3 bases, the J end lost 1 base, and 9 bases lay between the germline ends. The V gene's germline CDR1 is SGDLS and CDR2 YYNGEE. The CDR3 totals 14 residues.

The chain combines TRBV5-1 with TRBJ2-2; 9 bases are shared with TRBD1. The CDR3 consists of 14 residues. CDR1 is SGHRS, CDR2 YFSETQ, per germline. The J segment lost 10 bases and the V segment lost 1 base, leaving 5 bases of the junction unmatched. CDR3 residues: CASSLLTGGKELFF. In DNA form, the CDR3 reads TGCGCCAGCAGCTTGTTGACAGGGGGAAAGGAGCTGTTTTTT.

V gene TRBV30 combines with J gene TRBJ2-3, with D tentatively TRBD1 (5 bases). The CDR3 has 15 residues. The V gene lost 3 bases and the J gene lost 5 bases, with 18 bases spanning the gap. Germline-derived CDR1 and CDR2 are GTSNPN and SVGIG (reference sequence). Here the CDR3 reads CAWRAGPFMLDTQYF. The CDR3 region has the DNA TGTGCCTGGAGGGCAGGGCCCTTTATGTTAGATACGCAGTATTTT.

J is TRBJ1-3 and V is TRBV7-2; 12 positions agree with TRBD1. CDR1 is SGHTA, CDR2 FQGNSA, per germline. The CDR3 runs to 17 residues. The V and J ends lost 1 base and 1 base, in that order; junction bases with no gene match: 2. The CDR3 nucleotides are TGTGCCAGCAGCTTAGTGGGACAGGGGGCATCTGGAAACACCATATATTTT. Its protein is CASSLVGQGASGNTIYF.

The chain has TRBV20-1 and TRBJ1-1, with TRBD1 matching 7 bases. Germline V gene data show CDR1 as DFQATT and CDR2 as SNEGSKA (reference sequence). This CDR3 region has 13 residues. V shed 3 bases, J shed 1 base, and the junction held 2 bases outside the gene matches. The CDR3 loop is CSASGTANTEAFF. The CDR3 coding sequence is TGCAGTGCTAGTGGGACAGCGAACACTGAAGCTTTCTTT.

V usage is TRBV5-4 and J usage is TRBJ2-7; D unclear. The CDR3 runs 17 residues. Germline CDR1 is SGHNT and CDR2 is YYREEE (reference sequence). V gave up 0 bases and J gave up 5 bases, with 21 bases separating them. The CDR3 coding sequence is TGTGCCAGCAGCTTGGTAACAGAGCCAGCCTTCTGGGACGAGCAGTACTTC. This sequence encodes CASSLVTEPAFWDEQYF.

The rearrangement links TRBV14 to TRBJ2-1; 8 bases match TRBD2. V trimming: 1 base; J trimming: 9 bases; junction bases outside the gene matches: 5. The germline CDR1 and CDR2 sequences are SGHDN and FVKESK. The CDR3 runs to 14 residues. CDR3 amino acids: CASSQARTSLEQFF. CDR3 DNA sequence: TGTGCCAGCAGCCAAGCTAGGACTAGCCTTGAGCAGTTCTTC.

This rearrangement joins TRBV5-1 to TRBJ1-6; D is undetermined. Trimming pared 5 bases from V and 10 bases from J, leaving 16 bases between. The CDR3 sequence is 14 residues long. Germline CDR1 SGHRS, CDR2 YFSETQ. The DNA of the CDR3 is TGCGCCAGCAGACGGACGAGGGCAGAATCACCCCTCCACTTT. Translation gives CASRRTRAESPLHF.